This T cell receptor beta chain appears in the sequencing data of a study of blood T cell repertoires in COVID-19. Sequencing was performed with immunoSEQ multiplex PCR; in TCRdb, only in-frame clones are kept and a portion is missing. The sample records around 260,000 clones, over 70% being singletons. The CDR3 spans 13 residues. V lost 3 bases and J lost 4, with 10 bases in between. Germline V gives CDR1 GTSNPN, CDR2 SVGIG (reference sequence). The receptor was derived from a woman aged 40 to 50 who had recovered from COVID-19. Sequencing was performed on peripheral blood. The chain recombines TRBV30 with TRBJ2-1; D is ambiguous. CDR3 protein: CAWRANAYNEQFF. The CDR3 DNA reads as TGTGCCTGGAGGGCCAATGCTTACAATGAGCAGTTCTTC.